This T cell receptor beta chain was recovered during a study of human T cells and chemical hapten exposure. The CDR3 loop spans 15 amino acids. The J segment lost 0 bases and the V segment lost 1 base, leaving 0 bases of the junction unmatched. Germline loops: CDR1 SGHVS, CDR2 FNYEAQ. TCRdb called the RACE reads again in MiXCR, with one record for every CDR3 protein. The table shows approximately 72,000 distinct CDR3 sequences, with 11% occurring only once. This clonotype was observed many times. Time point indicated: patch test 3, about 24 weeks after DPC sensitization. Treatment indicated: therapeutic diphenylcyclopropenone sensitization with weekly scalp DPC.

The sequenced sample was whole blood, obtained in connection with sensitization to the hapten diphenylcyclopropenone (DPC). The clonotype originates from a woman between 45 and 65 years old with alopecia areata. Some clones in this sample may be carry-over from other donors' samples. This rearrangement joins TRBV7-6 to TRBJ1-2; 9 bases fit TRBD1. CDR3 residues: CASSLGQGANYGYTF. CDR3 DNA sequence: TGTGCCAGCAGCTTAGGACAGGGGGCTAACTATGGCTACACCTTC.